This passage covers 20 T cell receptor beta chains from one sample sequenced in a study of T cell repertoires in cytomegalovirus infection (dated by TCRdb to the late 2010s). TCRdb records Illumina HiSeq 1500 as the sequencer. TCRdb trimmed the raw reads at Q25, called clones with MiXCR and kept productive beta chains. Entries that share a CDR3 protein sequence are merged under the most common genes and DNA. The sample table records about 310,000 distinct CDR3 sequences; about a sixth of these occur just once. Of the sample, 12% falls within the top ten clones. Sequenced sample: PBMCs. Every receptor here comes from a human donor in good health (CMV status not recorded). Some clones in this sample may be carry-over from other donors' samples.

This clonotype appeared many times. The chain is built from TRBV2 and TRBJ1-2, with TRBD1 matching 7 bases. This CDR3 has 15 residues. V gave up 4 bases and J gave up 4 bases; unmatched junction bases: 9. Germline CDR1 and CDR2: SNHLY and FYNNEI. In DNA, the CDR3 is TGTGCCAGCAGTGTAGAGGGGGCGACTGCCTATGGCTACACCTTC. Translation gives CASSVEGATAYGYTF.

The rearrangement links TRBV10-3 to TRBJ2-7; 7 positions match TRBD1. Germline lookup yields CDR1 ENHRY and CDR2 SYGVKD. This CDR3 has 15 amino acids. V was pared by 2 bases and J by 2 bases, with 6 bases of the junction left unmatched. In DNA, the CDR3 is TGTGCCATCAGTGAGATCAGGACAGGCCCCTACGAGCAGTACTTC. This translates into CAISEIRTGPYEQYF.

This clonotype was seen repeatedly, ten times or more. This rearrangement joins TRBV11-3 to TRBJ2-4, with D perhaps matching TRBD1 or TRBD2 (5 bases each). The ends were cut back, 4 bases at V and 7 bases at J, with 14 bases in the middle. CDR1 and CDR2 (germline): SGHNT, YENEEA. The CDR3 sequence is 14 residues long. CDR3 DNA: TGTGCCAGCAGCTCTCAGGGAGATAGGAACATTCAGTACTTC. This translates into CASSSQGDRNIQYF.

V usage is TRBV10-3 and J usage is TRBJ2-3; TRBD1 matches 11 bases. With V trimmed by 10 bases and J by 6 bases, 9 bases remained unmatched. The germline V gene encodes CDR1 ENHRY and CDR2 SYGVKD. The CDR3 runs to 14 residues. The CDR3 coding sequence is TGTGCCACATCCGGGACAGGGGGTTCCGATACGCAGTATTTT. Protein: CATSGTGGSDTQYF.

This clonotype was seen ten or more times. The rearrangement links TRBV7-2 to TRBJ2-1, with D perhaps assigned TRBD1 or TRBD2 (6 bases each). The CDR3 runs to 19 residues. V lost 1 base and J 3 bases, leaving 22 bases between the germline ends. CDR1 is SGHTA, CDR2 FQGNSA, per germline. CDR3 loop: CASSLEEQATGTYYNEQFF. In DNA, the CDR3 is TGTGCCAGCAGCTTAGAGGAGCAGGCCACAGGGACTTACTACAATGAGCAGTTCTTC.

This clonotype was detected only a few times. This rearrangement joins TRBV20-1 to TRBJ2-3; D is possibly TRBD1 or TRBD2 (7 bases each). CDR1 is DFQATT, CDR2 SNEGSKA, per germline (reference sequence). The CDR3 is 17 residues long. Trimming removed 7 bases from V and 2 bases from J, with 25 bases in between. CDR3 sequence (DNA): TGCAGTGGTAGGGGGCGCTTGGGAGGGGGAATCACAGATACGCAGTATTTT. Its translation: CSGRGRLGGGITDTQYF.

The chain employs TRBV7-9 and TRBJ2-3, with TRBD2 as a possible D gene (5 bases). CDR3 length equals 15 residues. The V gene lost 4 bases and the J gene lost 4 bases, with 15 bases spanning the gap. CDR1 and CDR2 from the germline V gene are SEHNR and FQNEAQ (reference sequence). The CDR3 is CASSSQLGRADTQYF. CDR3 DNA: TGTGCCAGCAGCTCCCAACTAGGACGGGCAGATACGCAGTATTTT.

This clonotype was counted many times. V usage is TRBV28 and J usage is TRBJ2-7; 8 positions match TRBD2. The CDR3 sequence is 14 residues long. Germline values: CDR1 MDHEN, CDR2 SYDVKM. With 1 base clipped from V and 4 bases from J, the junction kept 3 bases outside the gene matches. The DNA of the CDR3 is TGTGCCAGCAGTTTATACGGGGGGGGATACGAGCAGTACTTC. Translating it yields CASSLYGGGYEQYF.

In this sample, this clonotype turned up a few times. This CDR3 is CSARDIDSSSYNEQFF. The CDR3 bases are TGCAGTGCTAGAGATATAGACAGTAGCTCCTACAATGAGCAGTTCTTC. The chain recombines TRBV20-1 with TRBJ2-1, with D perhaps TRBD1 (5 bases). V was shortened by 0 bases and J by 0 bases, with 12 bases between the two germline ends. The CDR3 consists of 16 residues. Germline loops: CDR1 DFQATT, CDR2 SNEGSKA (reference sequence).

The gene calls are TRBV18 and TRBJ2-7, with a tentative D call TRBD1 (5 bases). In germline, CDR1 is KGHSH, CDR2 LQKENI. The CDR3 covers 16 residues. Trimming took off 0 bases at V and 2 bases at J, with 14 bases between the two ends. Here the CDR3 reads CASSPPDGEGAYEQYF. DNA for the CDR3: TGTGCCAGCTCACCACCGGACGGCGAAGGGGCCTACGAGCAGTACTTC.

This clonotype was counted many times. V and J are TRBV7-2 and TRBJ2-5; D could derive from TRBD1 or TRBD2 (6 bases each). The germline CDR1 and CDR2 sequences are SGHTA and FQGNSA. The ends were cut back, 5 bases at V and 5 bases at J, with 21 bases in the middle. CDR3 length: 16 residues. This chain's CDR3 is CASSQEGGLRFETQYF. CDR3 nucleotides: TGTGCCAGCAGCCAAGAAGGGGGGCTGAGGTTCGAGACCCAGTACTTC.

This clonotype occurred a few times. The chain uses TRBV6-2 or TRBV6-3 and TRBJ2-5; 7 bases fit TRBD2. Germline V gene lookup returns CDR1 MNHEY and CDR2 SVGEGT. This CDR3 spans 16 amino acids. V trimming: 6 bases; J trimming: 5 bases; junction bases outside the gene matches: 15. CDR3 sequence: CASSRRAVQGGETQYF. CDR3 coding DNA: TGTGCCAGCAGCCGGAGGGCCGTTCAGGGAGGGGAGACCCAGTACTTC.

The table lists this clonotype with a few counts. DNA for the CDR3: TGTGCCAGCAGTTGGGGCGGGGTGAGCAATCAGCCCCAGCATTTT. This codes for CASSWGGVSNQPQHF. The chain employs TRBV6-6 and TRBJ1-5, with a tentative D call TRBD1 (5 bases). Germline CDR1 is MNHNY and CDR2 is SVGAGI (reference sequence). With 4 bases removed from V and 1 base from J, the gap between germline ends came to 11 bases. This CDR3 spans 15 amino acids.

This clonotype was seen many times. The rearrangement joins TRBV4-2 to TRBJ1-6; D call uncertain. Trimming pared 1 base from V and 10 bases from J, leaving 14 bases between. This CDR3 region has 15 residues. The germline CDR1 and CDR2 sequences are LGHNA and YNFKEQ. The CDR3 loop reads CASSQVDMGSSPLHF. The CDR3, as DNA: TGTGCCAGCAGCCAAGTAGATATGGGGAGCTCACCCCTCCACTTT.

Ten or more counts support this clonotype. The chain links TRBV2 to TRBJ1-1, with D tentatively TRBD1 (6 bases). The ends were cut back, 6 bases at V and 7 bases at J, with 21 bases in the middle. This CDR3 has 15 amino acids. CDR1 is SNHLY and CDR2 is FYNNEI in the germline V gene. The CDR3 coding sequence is TGTGCCAGCAGCCAAAGCCGGACAGTGAACGGTGAAGCTTTCTTT. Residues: CASSQSRTVNGEAFF. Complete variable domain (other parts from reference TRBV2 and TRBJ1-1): EPEVTQTPSHQVTQMGQEVILRCVPISNHLYFYWYRQILGQKVEFLVSFYNNEISEKSEIFDDQFSVERPDGSNFTLKIRSTKLEDSAMYFCASSQSRTVNGEAFFGQGTRLTVV.

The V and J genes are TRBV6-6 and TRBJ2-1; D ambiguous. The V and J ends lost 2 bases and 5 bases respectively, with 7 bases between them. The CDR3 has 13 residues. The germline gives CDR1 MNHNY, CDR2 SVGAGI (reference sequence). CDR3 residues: CASSYGRHNEQFF. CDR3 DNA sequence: TGTGCCAGCAGTTACGGGCGGCACAATGAGCAGTTCTTC.

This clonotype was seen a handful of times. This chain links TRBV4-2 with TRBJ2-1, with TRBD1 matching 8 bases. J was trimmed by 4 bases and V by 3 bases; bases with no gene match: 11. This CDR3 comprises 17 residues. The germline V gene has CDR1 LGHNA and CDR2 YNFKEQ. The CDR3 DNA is TGTGCCAGCAGCCAGGCCACAGGGGGAGATCTTTACAATGAGCAGTTCTTC. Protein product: CASSQATGGDLYNEQFF.

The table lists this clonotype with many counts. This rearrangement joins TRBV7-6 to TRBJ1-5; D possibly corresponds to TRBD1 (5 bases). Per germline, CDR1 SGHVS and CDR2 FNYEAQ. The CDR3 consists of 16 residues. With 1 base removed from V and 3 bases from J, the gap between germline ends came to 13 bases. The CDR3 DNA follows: TGTGCCAGCAGCTTAGGAGGGGCCGGTTCCAATCAGCCCCAGCATTTT. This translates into CASSLGGAGSNQPQHF. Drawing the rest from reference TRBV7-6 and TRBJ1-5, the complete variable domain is GAGVSQSPRYKVTKRGQDVALRCDPISGHVSLYWYRQALGQGPEFLTYFNYEAQQDKSGLPNDRFSAERPEGSISTLTIQRTEQRDSAMYRCASSLGGAGSNQPQHFGDGTRLSIL.

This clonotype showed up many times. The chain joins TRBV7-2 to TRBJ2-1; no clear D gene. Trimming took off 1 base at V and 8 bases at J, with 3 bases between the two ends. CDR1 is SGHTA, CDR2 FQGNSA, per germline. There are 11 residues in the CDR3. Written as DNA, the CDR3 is TGTGCCAGCAGCTTAGGGGATGAGCAGTTCTTC. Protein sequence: CASSLGDEQFF.

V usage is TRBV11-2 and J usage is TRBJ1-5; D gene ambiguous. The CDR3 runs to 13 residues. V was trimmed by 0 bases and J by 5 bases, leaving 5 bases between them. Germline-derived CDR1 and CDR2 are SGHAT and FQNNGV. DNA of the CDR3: TGTGCCAGCAGCTTAGAGGTTGATCAGCCCCAGCATTTT. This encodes CASSLEVDQPQHF.